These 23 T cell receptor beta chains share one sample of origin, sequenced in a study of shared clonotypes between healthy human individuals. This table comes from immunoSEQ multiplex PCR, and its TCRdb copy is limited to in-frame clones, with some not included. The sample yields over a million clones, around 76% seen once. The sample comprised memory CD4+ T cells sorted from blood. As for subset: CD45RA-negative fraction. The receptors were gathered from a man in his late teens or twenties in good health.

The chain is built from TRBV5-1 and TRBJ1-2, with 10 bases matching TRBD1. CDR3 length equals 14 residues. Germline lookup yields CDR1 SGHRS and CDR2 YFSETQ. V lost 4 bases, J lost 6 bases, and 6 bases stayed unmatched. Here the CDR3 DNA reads TGCGCCAGCAGCGTAGACAGGGGGCAGAATGGCTACACCTTC. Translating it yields CASSVDRGQNGYTF.

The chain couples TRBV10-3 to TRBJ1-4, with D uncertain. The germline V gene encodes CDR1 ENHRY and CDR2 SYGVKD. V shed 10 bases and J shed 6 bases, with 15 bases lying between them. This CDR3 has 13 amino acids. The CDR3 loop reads CATRGGQDEKLFF. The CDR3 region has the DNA TGTGCCACACGTGGAGGGCAGGATGAAAAACTGTTTTTT.

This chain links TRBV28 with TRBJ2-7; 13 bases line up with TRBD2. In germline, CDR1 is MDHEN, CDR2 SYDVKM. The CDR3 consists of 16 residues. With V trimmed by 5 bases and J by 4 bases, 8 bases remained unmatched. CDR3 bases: TGTGCCAGCAGTCGCGTGACTAGCGGGGGGACTTACGAGCAGTACTTC. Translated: CASSRVTSGGTYEQYF.

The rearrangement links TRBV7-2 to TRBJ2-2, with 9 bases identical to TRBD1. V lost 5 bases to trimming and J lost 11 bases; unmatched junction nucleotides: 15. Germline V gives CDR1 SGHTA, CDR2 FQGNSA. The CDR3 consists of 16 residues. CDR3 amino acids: CASSPGVGQGFGELFF. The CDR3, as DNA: TGTGCCAGCAGCCCAGGTGTGGGACAGGGTTTTGGAGAGCTGTTTTTT.

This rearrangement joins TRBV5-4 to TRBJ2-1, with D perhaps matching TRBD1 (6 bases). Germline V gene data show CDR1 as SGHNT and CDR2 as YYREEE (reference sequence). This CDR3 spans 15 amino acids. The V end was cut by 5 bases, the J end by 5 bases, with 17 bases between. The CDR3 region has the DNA TGTGCCAGCAGTGAGGAATTCAGGGGTGACAATGAGCAGTTCTTC. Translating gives CASSEEFRGDNEQFF.

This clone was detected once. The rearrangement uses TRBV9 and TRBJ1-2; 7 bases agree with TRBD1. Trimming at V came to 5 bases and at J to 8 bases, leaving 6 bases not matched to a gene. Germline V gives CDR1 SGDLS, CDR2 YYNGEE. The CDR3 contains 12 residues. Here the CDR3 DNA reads TGTGCCAGCAGTATACAGGGGAGCGGCTACACCTTC. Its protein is CASSIQGSGYTF. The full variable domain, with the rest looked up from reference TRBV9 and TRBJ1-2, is DSGVTQTPKHLITATGQRVTLRCSPRSGDLSVYWYQQSLDQGLQFLIQYYNGEERAKGNILERFSAQQFPDLHSELNLSSLELGDSALYFCASSIQGSGYTFGSGTRLTVV.

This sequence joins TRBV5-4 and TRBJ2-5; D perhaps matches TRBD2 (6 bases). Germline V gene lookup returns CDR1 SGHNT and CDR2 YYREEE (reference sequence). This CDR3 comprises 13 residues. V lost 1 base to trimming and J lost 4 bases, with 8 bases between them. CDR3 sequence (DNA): TGTGCCAGCAGCTTGATGGGGGGAGAGACCCAGTACTTC. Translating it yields CASSLMGGETQYF.

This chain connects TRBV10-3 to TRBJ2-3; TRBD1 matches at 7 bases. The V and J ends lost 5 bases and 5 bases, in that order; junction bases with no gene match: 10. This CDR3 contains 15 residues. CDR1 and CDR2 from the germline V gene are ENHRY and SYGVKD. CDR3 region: CAISSTDRVGDTQYF. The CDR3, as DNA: TGTGCCATCAGTTCAACCGACAGGGTCGGAGATACGCAGTATTTT.

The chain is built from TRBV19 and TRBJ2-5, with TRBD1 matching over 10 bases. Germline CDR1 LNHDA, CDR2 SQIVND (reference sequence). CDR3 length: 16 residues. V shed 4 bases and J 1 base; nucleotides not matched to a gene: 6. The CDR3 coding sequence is TGTGCCAGTAGTAGTCCCCGGGACAGGGGCCAAGAGACCCAGTACTTC. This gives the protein CASSSPRDRGQETQYF.

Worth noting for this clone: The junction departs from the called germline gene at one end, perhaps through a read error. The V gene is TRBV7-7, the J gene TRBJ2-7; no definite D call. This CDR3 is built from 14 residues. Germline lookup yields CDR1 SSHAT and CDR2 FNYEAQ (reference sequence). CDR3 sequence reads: CASSFSPNSYEQYF. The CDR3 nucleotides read TGTGCTAGCAGCTTCAGTCCAAACTCCTACGAGCAGTACTTC.

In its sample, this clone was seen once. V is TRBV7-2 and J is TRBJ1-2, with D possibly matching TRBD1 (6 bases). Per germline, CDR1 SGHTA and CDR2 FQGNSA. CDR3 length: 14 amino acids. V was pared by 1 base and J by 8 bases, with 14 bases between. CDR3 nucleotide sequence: TGTGCCAGCAGCTTAGGGGGGGCAGGTCGCGGCTACACCTTC. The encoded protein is CASSLGGAGRGYTF. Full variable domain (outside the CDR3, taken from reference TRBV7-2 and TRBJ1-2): GAGVSQSPSNKVTEKGKDVELRCDPISGHTALYWYRQSLGQGLEFLIYFQGNSAPDKSGLPSDRFSAERTGGSVSTLTIQRTQQEDSAVYLCASSLGGAGRGYTFGSGTRLTVV.

CDR3 sequence: CASSLGTGGDEQYF. The DNA for the CDR3 is TGTGCCAGCAGTTTAGGGACAGGGGGCGACGAGCAGTACTTC. The genes are TRBV6-6 and TRBJ2-7, with 12 bases that match TRBD1. J gave up 5 bases and V 4 bases, and 3 bases lay outside the gene matches. This CDR3 region has 14 residues. Germline-derived CDR1 and CDR2 are MNHNY and SVGAGI (reference sequence).

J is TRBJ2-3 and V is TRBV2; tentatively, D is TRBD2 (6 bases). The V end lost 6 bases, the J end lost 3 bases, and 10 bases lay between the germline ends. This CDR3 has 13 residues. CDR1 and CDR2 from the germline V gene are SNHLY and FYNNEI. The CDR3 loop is CASRRGETDTQYF. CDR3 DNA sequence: TGTGCCAGCAGGCGGGGCGAAACAGATACGCAGTATTTT.

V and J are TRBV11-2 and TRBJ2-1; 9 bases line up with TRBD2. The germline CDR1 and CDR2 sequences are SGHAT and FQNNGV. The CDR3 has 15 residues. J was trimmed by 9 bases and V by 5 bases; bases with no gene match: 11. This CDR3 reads CASSLLGVAGVEQFF. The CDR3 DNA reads TGTGCCAGCAGCCTCCTGGGAGTAGCGGGGGTTGAGCAGTTCTTC.

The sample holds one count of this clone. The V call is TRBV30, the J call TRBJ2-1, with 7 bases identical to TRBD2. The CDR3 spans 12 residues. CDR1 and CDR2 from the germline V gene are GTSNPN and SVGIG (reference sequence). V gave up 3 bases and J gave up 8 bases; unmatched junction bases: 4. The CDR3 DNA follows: TGTGCCTGGAGCCGACTAGCCCATGAGCAGTTCTTC. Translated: CAWSRLAHEQFF. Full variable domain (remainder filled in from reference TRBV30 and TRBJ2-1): SQTIHQWPATLVQPVGSPLSLECTVEGTSNPNLYWYRQAAGRGLQLLFYSVGIGQISSEVPQNLSASRPQDRQFILSSKKLLLSDSGFYLCAWSRLAHEQFFGPGTRLTVL.

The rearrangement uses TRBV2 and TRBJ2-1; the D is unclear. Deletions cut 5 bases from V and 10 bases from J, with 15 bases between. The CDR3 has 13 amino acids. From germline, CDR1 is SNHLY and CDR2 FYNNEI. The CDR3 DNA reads TGTGCCAGCAGTCCGAAGAACGTCCCCGAGCAGTTCTTC. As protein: CASSPKNVPEQFF.

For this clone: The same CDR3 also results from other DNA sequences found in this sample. Here the CDR3 reads CASRTDSTDTQYF. In DNA form, the CDR3 reads TGTGCCAGCAGGACTGACAGCACAGATACGCAGTATTTT. The chain combines TRBV6-5 with TRBJ2-3; no reliable D call. The germline V and J ends were trimmed by 6 bases and 0 bases, with 7 bases remaining between them. Per germline, CDR1 MNHEY and CDR2 SVGAGI. The CDR3 is 13 amino acids.

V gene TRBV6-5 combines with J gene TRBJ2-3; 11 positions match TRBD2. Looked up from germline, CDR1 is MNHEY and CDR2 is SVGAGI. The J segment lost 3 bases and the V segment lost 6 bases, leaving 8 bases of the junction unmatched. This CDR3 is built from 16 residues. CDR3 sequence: CASSYGLAGVTDTQYF. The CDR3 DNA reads TGTGCCAGCAGCTACGGACTAGCGGGTGTTACAGATACGCAGTATTTT.

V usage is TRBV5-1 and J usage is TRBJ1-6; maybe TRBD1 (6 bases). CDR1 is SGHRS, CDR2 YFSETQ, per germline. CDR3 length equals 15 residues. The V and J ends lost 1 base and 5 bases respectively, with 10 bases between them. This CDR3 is CASSLIGGNNSPLHF. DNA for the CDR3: TGCGCCAGCAGCTTGATAGGGGGGAATAATTCACCCCTCCACTTT.

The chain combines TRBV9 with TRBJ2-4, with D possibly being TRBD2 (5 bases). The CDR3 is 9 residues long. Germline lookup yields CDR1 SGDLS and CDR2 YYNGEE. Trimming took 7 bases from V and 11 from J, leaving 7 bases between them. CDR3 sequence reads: CASGELQYF. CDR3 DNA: TGTGCCAGCGGGGAGCTTCAGTACTTC.

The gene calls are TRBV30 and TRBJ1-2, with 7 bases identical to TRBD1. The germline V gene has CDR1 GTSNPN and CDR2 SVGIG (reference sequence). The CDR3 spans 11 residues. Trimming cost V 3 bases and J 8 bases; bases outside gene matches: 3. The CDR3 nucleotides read TGTGCCTGGAGGGACAGGCAAGGCTACACCTTC. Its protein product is CAWRDRQGYTF.

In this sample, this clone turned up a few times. Written as DNA, the CDR3 is TGTGCCAGCAGCTTAGCCGGGACTCGCTCCTACAATGAGCAGTTCTTC. Translation: CASSLAGTRSYNEQFF. This chain uses TRBV7-2 with TRBJ2-1, with TRBD2 as a possible D gene (6 bases). Germline V gene lookup returns CDR1 SGHTA and CDR2 FQGNSA. Trimming shortened V by 0 bases and J by 0 bases, and 9 bases separated the two germline ends. CDR3 size: 16 residues.

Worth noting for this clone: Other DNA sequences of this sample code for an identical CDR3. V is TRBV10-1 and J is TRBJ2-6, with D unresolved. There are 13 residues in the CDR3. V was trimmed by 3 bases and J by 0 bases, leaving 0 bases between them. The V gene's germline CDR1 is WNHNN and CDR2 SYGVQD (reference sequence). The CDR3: CASSDSGANVLTF. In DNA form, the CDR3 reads TGCGCCAGCAGTGACTCTGGGGCCAACGTCCTGACTTTC.